This TCR beta chain was sequenced for a study of cytomegalovirus exposure and HLA in healthy donors. Vbeta (60) and Jbeta (13) primers were used in the PCR. Profiled with immunoSEQ multiplex PCR; TCRdb holds only in-frame clones, not every one. The data show about 100,000 clones, 84% seen once. CDR3 size: 15 residues. Germline V gene sequence: CDR1 PRHDT, CDR2 FYEKMQ (reference sequence). Trimming cost V 1 base and J 5 bases; bases outside gene matches: 3. The sequence came from a woman younger than 30 in good health and CMV-seronegative. V usage is TRBV13 and J usage is TRBJ2-1; 9 bases agree with TRBD2. Sequenced input: PBMCs. This CDR3 is CASSLATSGNNEQFF. DNA of the CDR3: TGTGCCAGCAGCTTAGCGACTAGCGGAAACAATGAGCAGTTCTTC.